This TCR beta chain is from a study of T cells in Graves' hyperthyroidism and ophthalmopathy. RNA transcripts gave rise to amplified TCR beta CDR3 regions. TCR CDR3 regions were first amplified by RT-PCR with HTBI primers. Each CDR3 protein gets one entry after TCRdb re-called the multiplex PCR reads with MiXCR. The data show around 700,000 distinct CDR3 sequences, around 19% seen once. In its sample, this clonotype was seen many times. What it binds is not known. In patients aged 18 to 65, hyperthyroidism was newly diagnosed, with duration under 2 months. Diagnosis rested on symptoms, serum thyroxine and TRAb, thyroid ultrasound, and orbital computed tomography. Study observations and caveats: Among clonotypes expanded in thyroid above 0.001, most were also found in blood.

The CDR3 runs 11 residues. Trimming took 6 bases from V and 2 from J, leaving 5 bases between them. Germline values: CDR1 GTSNPN, CDR2 SVGIG (reference sequence). The chain carries TRBV30 and TRBJ1-3; no definite D call. The TCR sequence derives from a woman aged 45-65 years with Graves' hyperthyroidism that later progressed to Graves' ophthalmopathy. The sample consisted of blood. CDR3 region: CACTPGNTIYF. The CDR3 DNA follows: TGTGCCTGCACCCCTGGAAACACCATATATTTT.